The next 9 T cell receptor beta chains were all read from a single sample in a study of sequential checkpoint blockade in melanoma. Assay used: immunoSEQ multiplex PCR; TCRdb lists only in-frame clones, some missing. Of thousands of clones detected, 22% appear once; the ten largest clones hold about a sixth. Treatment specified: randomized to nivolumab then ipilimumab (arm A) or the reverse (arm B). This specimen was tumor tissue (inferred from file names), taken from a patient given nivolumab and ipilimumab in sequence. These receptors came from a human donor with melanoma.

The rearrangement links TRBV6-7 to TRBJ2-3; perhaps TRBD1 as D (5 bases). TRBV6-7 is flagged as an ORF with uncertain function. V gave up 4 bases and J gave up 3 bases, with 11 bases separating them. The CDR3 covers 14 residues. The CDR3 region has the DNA TGTGCCAGCAGTTCCGTGGCAGGGACAGATACGCAGTATTTT. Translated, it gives CASSSVAGTDTQYF.

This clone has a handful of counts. For the CDR3, the DNA is TGTGCCAGCAGCACGGGACGTCGCAATCAGCCCCAGCATTTT. Encoded protein: CASSTGRRNQPQHF. The rearrangement uses TRBV11-3 and TRBJ1-5, with TRBD1 as a possible D gene (5 bases). V was trimmed by 5 bases and J by 2 bases, leaving 10 bases between them. The CDR3 is 14 amino acids. Germline V gene data show CDR1 as SGHNT and CDR2 as YENEEA.

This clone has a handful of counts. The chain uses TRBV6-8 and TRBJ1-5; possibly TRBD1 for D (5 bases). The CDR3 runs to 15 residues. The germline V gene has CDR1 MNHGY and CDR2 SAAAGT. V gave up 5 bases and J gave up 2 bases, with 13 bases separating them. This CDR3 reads CASSVVQGGNQPQHF. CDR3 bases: TGTGCCAGCAGTGTAGTGCAGGGAGGCAATCAGCCCCAGCATTTT.

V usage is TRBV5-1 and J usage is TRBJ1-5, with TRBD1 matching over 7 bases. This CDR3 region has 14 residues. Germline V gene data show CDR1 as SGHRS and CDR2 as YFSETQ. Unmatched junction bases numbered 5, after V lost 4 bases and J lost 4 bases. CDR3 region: CASSPQDRNQPQHF. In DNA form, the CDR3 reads TGCGCCAGCAGCCCCCAGGACAGGAATCAGCCCCAGCATTTT.

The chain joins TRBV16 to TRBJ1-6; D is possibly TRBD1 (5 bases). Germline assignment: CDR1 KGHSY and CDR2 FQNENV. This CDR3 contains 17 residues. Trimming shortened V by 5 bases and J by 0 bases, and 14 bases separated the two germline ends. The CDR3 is CASSTPGGSSYNSPLHF. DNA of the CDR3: TGTGCCAGCAGCACCCCGGGGGGGAGCTCCTATAATTCACCCCTCCACTTT.

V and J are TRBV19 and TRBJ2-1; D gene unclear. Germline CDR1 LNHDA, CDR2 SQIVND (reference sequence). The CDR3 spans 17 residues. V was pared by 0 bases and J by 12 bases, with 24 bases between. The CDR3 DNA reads TGTGCCAGTAGTATAGATGCCCCTCTGGGCAGTCGCTTCTGGCAGTTCTTC. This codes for CASSIDAPLGSRFWQFF.

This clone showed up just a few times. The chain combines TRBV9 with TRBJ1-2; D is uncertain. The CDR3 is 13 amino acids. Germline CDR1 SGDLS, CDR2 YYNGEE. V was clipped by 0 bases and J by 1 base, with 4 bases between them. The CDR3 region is CASSVAGNYGYTF. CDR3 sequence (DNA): TGTGCCAGCAGCGTAGCGGGTAACTATGGCTACACCTTC.

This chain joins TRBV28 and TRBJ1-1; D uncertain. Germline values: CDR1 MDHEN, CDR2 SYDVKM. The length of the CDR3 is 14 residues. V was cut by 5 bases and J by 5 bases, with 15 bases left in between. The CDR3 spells CASSPLGVETEAFF. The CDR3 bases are TGTGCCAGCAGTCCTTTGGGCGTCGAGACTGAAGCTTTCTTT. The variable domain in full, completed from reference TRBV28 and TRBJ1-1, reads DVKVTQSSRYLVKRTGEKVFLECVQDMDHENMFWYRQDPGLGLRLIYFSYDVKMKEKGDIPEGYSVSREKKERFSLILESASTNQTSMYLCASSPLGVETEAFFGQGTRLTVV.

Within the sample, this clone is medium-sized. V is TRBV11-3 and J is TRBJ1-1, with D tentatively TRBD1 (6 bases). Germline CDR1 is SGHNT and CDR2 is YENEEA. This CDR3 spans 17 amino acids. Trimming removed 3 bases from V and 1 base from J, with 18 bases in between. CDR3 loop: CASSLAVGGTRNTEAFF. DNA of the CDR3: TGTGCCAGCAGCTTGGCCGTGGGGGGCACACGGAACACTGAAGCTTTCTTT.